The present T cell receptor beta chain was sequenced within a study of OX40 agonist ivuxolimab in advanced cancers. Turning to the overall study: Ivuxolimab was an agonistic, fully human IgG2 monoclonal antibody directed against OX40 (CD134), a costimulatory receptor. Patients were allowed to have had prior anti-PD-1, anti-PD-L1 or anti-CTLA-4 therapy, and approximately 37% of the dose-escalation patients had been treated with checkpoint inhibitors. Three dose-escalation patients achieved partial responses, one with hepatocellular carcinoma and two with cutaneous melanoma. A male proportion of about 79% and a mean age of 60 years, ranging from 23 to 79, were recorded for the dose-escalation cohort. Intravenous ivuxolimab was administered to patients every 2 weeks at six dose levels: 0.01, 0.1, 0.3, 1.5, 3 and 10 mg/kg. Peripheral TCRbeta sequencing aimed to test whether ivuxolimab altered TCR sequence diversity and caused clonal T-cell expansion. Of the 50 to 55 dose-escalation patients, hepatocellular carcinoma was present in approximately 20, melanoma in approximately 15, renal cell carcinoma in 9 and head and neck cancer in 9. The paper describes the monotherapy dose-escalation part (N of about 52 patients) of the phase I trial of ivuxolimab.

Genomic DNA was isolated from the sorted cells so that the TCRbeta CDR3 region could be sequenced. TCRbeta CDR3 regions were sequenced using the immunoSEQ Assay. TCRdb stores this immuneACCESS table with in-frame sequences only. Part of the clones is absent; in the studies checked, under half of the shortfall reflects unresolved V genes, and no reason is known for the rest. In this sample the table shows roughly 30,000 clones, approximately 86% of which occur a single time. The ten most abundant clones make up roughly 40% of the sample. Patients with autoimmune disease history or receiving systemic immunosuppression were excluded from the trial. In every dose cohort, peripheral blood was drawn for TCR sequencing at baseline, cycle 4 day 1, and cycle 7 day 1. The samples were taken from a phase I, first-in-human, multicenter, open-label dose-escalation trial of ivuxolimab. Adults with locally advanced or metastatic head and neck squamous cell, hepatocellular, melanoma or renal cell carcinoma were enrolled in the trial. Before TCR sequencing, CD4+ T cells and CD8+ T cells from peripheral blood were sorted into separate populations.

What the research found in general, with its limitations: At doses from 0.1 to 3.0 mg/kg, clonal expansion was seen in both CD4+ and CD8+ blood T cells between baseline and week 6. After ivuxolimab, expanded clones were on average more numerous among CD8+ T cells than among CD4+ T cells. In the 0.1-3.0 mg/kg groups, partial responders had among the lowest normalized peripheral clonal expansion, particularly in CD8+ T cells. The antigen specificity of the peripheral T cells that underwent clonal expansion was not determined. Low levels of normalized T-cell clonal expansion were also seen in some patients who did not respond.

The CDR3 has 13 amino acids, counting the end cysteine and phenylalanine. This entry keeps only the CDR3 DNA: 39 bases, framed from base 1. V is shortened by 11 bases, J by 5 bases, and the region joining them spans 16 bases. CDR1 is given as MNHNS and CDR2 as SASEGT, both from the germline V gene. As for this clone: Its specific antigen is unknown. Base qualities are not provided; no much larger clone lies one nucleotide away.

The sequence came from an adult with an advanced solid tumor such as melanoma, head and neck, liver or kidney cancer. The chain is encoded by TRBV6-1 joined to TRBJ2-4; the D region possibly corresponds to TRBD1 (6 bases align). The source was CD4+ or CD8+ T cells sorted from blood, collected in a trial of the OX40 agonist ivuxolimab. The sequenced DNA is TGTGCCGTATACCCGGGACAACAAAACATTCAGTACTTC. The translation is CAVYPGQQNIQYF.